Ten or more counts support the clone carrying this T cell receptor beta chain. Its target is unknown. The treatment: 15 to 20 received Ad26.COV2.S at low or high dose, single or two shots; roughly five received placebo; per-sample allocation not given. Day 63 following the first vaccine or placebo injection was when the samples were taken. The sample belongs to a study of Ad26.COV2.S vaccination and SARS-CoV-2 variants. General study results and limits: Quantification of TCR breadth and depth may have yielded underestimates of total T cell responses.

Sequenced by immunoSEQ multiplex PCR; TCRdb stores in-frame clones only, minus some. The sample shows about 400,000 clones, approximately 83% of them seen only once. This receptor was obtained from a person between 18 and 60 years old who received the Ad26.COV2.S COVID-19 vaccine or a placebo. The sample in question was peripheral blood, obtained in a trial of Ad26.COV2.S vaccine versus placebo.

The CDR3 DNA follows: TGTGCCAGCAGGAGGGGAGAGGGAAACGAGCAGTACTTC. Translating gives CASRRGEGNEQYF. This sequence joins TRBV12-3 or TRBV12-4 and TRBJ2-7; D may correspond to TRBD1 or TRBD2 (5 bases each). The V end was cut by 6 bases, the J end by 5 bases, with 14 bases between. The CDR3 spans 13 residues.